This record covers a single TCR beta chain. The antigen is not known. This entry is derived from a study of T cell responses to AZD1222 COVID-19 vaccine. The CDR3 contains 17 residues. With V trimmed by 2 bases and J by 5 bases, 14 bases remained unmatched. Germline V gene lookup returns CDR1 MNHEY and CDR2 SVGEGT. Sequencing used immunoSEQ multiplex PCR; TCRdb keeps in-frame clones, though not all of them. Among roughly 130,000 clones listed, roughly 90% were seen once. Overall study findings and caveats: Epitopes outside B.1.351 and B.1.1.7 mutated regions reportedly drew nearly half of spike TCRs.

The V call is TRBV6-2 or TRBV6-3, the J call TRBJ1-1; 7 nucleotides line up with TRBD1. This receptor was taken from an adult in good health. The specimen was peripheral blood, collected on day 0 of AZD1222 vaccination. Here the CDR3 reads CASSYPTGSPWKTEAFF. DNA for the CDR3: TGTGCCAGCAGTTACCCGACAGGGTCCCCCTGGAAGACTGAAGCTTTCTTT.